This paragraph covers one T cell receptor beta chain sequence. The antigen remains undetermined. This CDR3 contains 17 residues. J lost 5 bases, V lost 5 bases, and 9 bases had no gene match. Germline V lookup: CDR1 SGHVS, CDR2 FQNEAQ. This specimen comes from a study of cytomegalovirus exposure and HLA in healthy donors. Study-level findings and limits: Using the classifier, cytomegalovirus status was reportedly diagnosed with high specificity and sensitivity. Specificity for CMV antigens was confirmed in vitro for a few of the CMV-associated chains. An analysis done earlier found most TCR beta V segments productive about 90% or about 30% of the time.

PCR used 60 Vbeta primers and 13 Jbeta primers. Assay used: immunoSEQ multiplex PCR; TCRdb lists only in-frame clones, some missing. The repertoire holds 98,000 or so clones, with approximately 80% as singletons. This TCR came from a woman under 30 in good health and CMV-seropositive. This rearrangement joins TRBV7-8 to TRBJ2-5, with TRBD2 matching 15 bases. Specimen: PBMCs. The CDR3 DNA is TGTGCCAGCAGCCTGGGACTAGCGGGAGGCTGGGGGGAGACCCAGTACTTC. It translates to CASSLGLAGGWGETQYF.